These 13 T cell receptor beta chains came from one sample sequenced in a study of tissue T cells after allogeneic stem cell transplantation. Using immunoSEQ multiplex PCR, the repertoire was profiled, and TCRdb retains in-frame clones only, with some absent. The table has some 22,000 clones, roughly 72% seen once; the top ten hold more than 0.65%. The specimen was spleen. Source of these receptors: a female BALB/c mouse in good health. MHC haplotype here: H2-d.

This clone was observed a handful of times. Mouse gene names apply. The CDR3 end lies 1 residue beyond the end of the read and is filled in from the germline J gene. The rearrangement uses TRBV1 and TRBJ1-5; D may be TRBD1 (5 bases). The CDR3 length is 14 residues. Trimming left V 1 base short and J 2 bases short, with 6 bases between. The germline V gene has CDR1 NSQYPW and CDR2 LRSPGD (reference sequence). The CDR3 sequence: CTCSAGRDNQAPLF. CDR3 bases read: TGCACCTGCAGTGCAGGCAGGGACAACCAGGCTCCGCTT.

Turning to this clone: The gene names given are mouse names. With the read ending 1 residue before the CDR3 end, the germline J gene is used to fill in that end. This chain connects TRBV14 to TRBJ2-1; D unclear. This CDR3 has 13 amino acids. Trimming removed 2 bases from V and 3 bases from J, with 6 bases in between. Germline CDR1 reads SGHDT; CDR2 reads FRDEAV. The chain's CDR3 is CASSLGIYAEQFF. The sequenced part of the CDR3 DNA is TGTGCCAGCAGTTTAGGCATCTATGCTGAGCAGTTC.

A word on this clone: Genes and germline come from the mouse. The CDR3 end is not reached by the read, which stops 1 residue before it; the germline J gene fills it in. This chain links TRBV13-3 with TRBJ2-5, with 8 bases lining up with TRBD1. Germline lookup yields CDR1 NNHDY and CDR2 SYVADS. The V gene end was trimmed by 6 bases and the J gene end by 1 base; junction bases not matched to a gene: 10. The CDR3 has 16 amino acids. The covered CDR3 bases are TGTGCCAGCAAGAGCCGACAGGGGAGGGACCAAGACACCCAGTAC. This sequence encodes CASKSRQGRDQDTQY. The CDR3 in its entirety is CASKSRQGRDQDTQYF.

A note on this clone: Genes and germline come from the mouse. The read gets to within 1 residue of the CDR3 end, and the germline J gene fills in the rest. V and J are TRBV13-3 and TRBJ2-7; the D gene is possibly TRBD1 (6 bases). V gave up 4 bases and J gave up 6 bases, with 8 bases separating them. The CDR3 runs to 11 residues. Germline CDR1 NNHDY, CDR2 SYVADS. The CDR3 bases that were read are TGTGCCAGCAGTCCAGGGGCTGAACAGTAC. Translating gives CASSPGAEQY. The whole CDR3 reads CASSPGAEQYF.

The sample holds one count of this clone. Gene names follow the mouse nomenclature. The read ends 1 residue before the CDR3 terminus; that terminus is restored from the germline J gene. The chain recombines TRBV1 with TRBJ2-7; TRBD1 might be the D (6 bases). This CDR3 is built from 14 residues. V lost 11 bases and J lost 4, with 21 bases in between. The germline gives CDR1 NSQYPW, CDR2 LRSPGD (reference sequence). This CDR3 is CTRTRTENFYEQYF. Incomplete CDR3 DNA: TGCACCCGCACTAGGACAGAAAATTTTTATGAACAGTAC.

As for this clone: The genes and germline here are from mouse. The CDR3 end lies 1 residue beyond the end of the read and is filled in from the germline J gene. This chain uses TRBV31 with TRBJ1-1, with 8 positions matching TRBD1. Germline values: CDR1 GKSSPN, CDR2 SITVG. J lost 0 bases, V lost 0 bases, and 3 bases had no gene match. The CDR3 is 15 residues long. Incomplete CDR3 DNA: TGTGCCTGGAGTCTCCGGGACAGGACAAACACAGAAGTCTTC. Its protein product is CAWSLRDRTNTEVF. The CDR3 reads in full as CAWSLRDRTNTEVFF. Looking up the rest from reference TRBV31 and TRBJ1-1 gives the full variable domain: AQTIHQWPVAEIKAVGSPLSLGCTIKGKSSPNLYWYWQATGGTLQQLFYSITVGQVESVVQLNLSASRPKDDQFILSTEKLLLSHSGFYLCAWSLRDRTNTEVFFGKGTRLTVV.

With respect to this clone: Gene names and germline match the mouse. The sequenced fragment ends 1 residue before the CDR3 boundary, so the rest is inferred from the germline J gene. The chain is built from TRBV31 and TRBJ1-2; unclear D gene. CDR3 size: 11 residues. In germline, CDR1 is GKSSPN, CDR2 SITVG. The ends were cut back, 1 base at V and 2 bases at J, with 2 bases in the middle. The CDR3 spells CAWSQNSDYTF. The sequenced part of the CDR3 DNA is TGTGCCTGGAGTCAGAACTCCGACTACACC.

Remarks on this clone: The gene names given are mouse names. The CDR3 spells CAWTGRDAEQFF. The covered CDR3 bases are TGTGCCTGGACTGGAAGGGATGCTGAGCAGTTC. The chain joins TRBV31 to TRBJ2-1, with D unclear. The missing CDR3 end, 1 residue past where the read stops, is filled in from the germline J gene. The CDR3 sequence is 12 residues long. The germline CDR1 and CDR2 sequences are GKSSPN and SITVG. Trimming pared 4 bases from V and 5 bases from J, leaving 9 bases between. The complete variable domain, with remaining parts taken from reference TRBV31 and TRBJ2-1, reads AQTIHQWPVAEIKAVGSPLSLGCTIKGKSSPNLYWYWQATGGTLQQLFYSITVGQVESVVQLNLSASRPKDDQFILSTEKLLLSHSGFYLCAWTGRDAEQFFGPGTRLTVL.

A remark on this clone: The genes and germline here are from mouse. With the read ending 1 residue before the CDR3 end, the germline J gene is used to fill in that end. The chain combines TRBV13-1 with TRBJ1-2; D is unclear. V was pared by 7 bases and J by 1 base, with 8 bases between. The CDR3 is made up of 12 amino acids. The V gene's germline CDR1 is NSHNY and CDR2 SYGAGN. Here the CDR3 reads CASGAINSDYTF. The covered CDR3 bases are TGTGCCAGCGGTGCAATAAACTCCGACTACACC.

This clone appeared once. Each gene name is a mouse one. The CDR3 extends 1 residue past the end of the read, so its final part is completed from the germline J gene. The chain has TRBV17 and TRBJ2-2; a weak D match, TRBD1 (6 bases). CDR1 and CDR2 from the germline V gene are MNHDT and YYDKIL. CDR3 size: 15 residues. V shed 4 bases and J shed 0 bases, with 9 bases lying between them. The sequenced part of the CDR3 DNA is TGTGCTAGCAGTACACAGGGACCAAACACCGGGCAGCTCTAC. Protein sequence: CASSTQGPNTGQLY. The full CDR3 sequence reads CASSTQGPNTGQLYF.

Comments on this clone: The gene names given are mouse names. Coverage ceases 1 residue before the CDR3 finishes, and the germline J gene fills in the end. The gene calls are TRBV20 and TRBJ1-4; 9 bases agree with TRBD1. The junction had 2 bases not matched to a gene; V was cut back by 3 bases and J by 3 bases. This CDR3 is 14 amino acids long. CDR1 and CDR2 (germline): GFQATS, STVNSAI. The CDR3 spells CGASRDRANERLFF. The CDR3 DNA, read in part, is TGTGGTGCTAGCCGGGACAGGGCCAACGAAAGATTATTT.

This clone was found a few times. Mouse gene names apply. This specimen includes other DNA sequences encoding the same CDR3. The CDR3 DNA, read in part, is TGTGCCAGCAGTGATGCGGACAATTCTGGAAATACGCTCTAT. This sequence encodes CASSDADNSGNTLY. The entire CDR3 protein reads CASSDADNSGNTLYF. The chain has TRBV13-1 and TRBJ1-3; D is perhaps TRBD1 (5 bases). The missing CDR3 end, 1 residue past where the read stops, is filled in from the germline J gene. Germline V gene sequence: CDR1 NSHNY, CDR2 SYGAGN. V lost 0 bases and J 0 bases, leaving 7 bases between the germline ends. The CDR3 totals 15 residues.

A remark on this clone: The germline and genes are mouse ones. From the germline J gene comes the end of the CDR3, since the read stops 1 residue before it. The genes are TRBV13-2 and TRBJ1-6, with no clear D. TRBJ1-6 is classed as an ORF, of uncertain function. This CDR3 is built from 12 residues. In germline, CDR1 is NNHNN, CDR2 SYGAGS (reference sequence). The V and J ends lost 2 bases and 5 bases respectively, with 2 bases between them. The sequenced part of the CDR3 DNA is TGTGCCAGCGGTGACAATAATTCGCCCCTCTAC. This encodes CASGDNNSPLY. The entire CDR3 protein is CASGDNNSPLYF.